The 27 T cell receptor beta chains below come from one sample, sequenced in a study of T cell responses to AZD1222 COVID-19 vaccine. Profiling relied on immunoSEQ multiplex PCR, and the TCRdb table lists in-frame clones only, not all of them. The table lists 60,000 to 70,000 clones, roughly 85% of them singletons. The sample was peripheral blood, taken on day 0 of AZD1222 vaccination. The source of these receptors is an adult in good health.

The gene calls are TRBV10-3 and TRBJ2-7; 7 bases fit TRBD1. CDR1 is ENHRY, CDR2 SYGVKD, per germline. V shed 6 bases and J 2 bases; nucleotides not matched to a gene: 1. The CDR3 is 12 residues long. The CDR3 sequence is CAIRGQPYEQYF. The CDR3 DNA reads as TGTGCCATCAGGGGACAGCCCTACGAGCAGTACTTC.

The chain recombines TRBV18 with TRBJ1-2; TRBD1 matches 9 bases. With V trimmed by 3 bases and J by 4 bases, 6 bases remained unmatched. Looked up from germline, CDR1 is KGHSH and CDR2 is LQKENI. This CDR3 region has 15 residues. CDR3 in DNA: TGTGCCAGCTCACCGACGGACAGGGGCTTCTATGGCTACACCTTC. Residues: CASSPTDRGFYGYTF.

This clone was counted once. This chain's CDR3 is CASSLAPGTKMNTEAFF. The CDR3 coding sequence is TGTGCCAGCAGCTTAGCTCCGGGGACGAAAATGAACACTGAAGCTTTCTTT. V is TRBV7-9 and J is TRBJ1-1, with D possibly TRBD1 on 5 matching bases. Germline V gene lookup returns CDR1 SEHNR and CDR2 FQNEAQ (reference sequence). Trimming took off 0 bases at V and 0 bases at J, with 14 bases between the two ends. This CDR3 is 17 amino acids long.

The chain employs TRBV19 and TRBJ2-5, with D possibly being TRBD1 (6 bases). The CDR3 has 13 residues. V was trimmed by 5 bases and J by 5 bases, leaving 12 bases between them. Germline values: CDR1 LNHDA, CDR2 SQIVND (reference sequence). The CDR3 loop is CASSDWGRETQYF. The CDR3 DNA reads as TGTGCCAGTAGTGATTGGGGGCGGGAGACCCAGTACTTC.

The chain combines TRBV19 with TRBJ2-2, with 11 bases lining up with TRBD1. Per germline, CDR1 LNHDA and CDR2 SQIVND (reference sequence). The trim removed 10 bases at V and 4 bases at J, leaving 8 bases unmatched. The CDR3 covers 15 residues. The DNA of the CDR3 is TGTGCCACCAAGGGGACAGGGGGGTTCACCGGGGAGCTGTTTTTT. Residues: CATKGTGGFTGELFF.

The genes are TRBV11-3 and TRBJ2-1; 8 bases line up with TRBD1. J was trimmed by 9 bases and V by 5 bases; bases with no gene match: 9. CDR1 is SGHNT, CDR2 YENEEA, per germline. The CDR3 has 14 residues. The CDR3 sequence is CASSPSDRVSEQFF. DNA of the CDR3: TGTGCCAGCAGCCCGTCGGACAGGGTATCTGAGCAGTTCTTC. The complete variable domain, with remaining parts taken from reference TRBV11-3 and TRBJ2-1, reads EAGVVQSPRYKIIEKKQPVAFWCNPISGHNTLYWYLQNLGQGPELLIRYENEEAVDDSQLPKDRFSAERLKGVDSTLKIQPAELGDSAVYLCASSPSDRVSEQFFGPGTRLTVL.

The CDR3, as DNA: TGTGCCAGCAGCTCTACAGCGAACACTGAAGCTTTCTTT. This encodes CASSSTANTEAFF. This chain connects TRBV3-1 (or the pseudogene TRBV3-2) to TRBJ1-1; D ambiguous. CDR1 LGHDT and CDR2 YNNKEL come from the germline V gene (reference sequence). CDR3 size: 13 residues. The germline V and J ends were trimmed by 5 bases and 1 base, with 8 bases remaining between them.

A single count supports this clone. V is TRBV9 and J is TRBJ1-1; D remains unclear. CDR1 is SGDLS and CDR2 is YYNGEE in the germline V gene. CDR3 length: 16 amino acids. The V end was cut by 0 bases, the J end by 4 bases, with 16 bases between. CDR3 in amino acids: CASSVGLGEFGTEAFF. DNA of the CDR3: TGTGCCAGCAGCGTAGGATTAGGCGAGTTCGGCACTGAAGCTTTCTTT.

V and J are TRBV28 and TRBJ2-3; possibly TRBD1 or TRBD2 for D (6 bases each). The length of the CDR3 is 17 residues. Germline CDR1 is MDHEN and CDR2 is SYDVKM. V was clipped by 5 bases and J by 5 bases, with 23 bases between them. CDR3 protein: CASSLRPPGAGRDTQYF. The CDR3 coding sequence is TGTGCCAGCAGTCTACGACCACCGGGGGCGGGGAGAGATACGCAGTATTTT. Complete variable domain (other parts from reference TRBV28 and TRBJ2-3): DVKVTQSSRYLVKRTGEKVFLECVQDMDHENMFWYRQDPGLGLRLIYFSYDVKMKEKGDIPEGYSVSREKKERFSLILESASTNQTSMYLCASSLRPPGAGRDTQYFGPGTRLTVL.

The chain links TRBV29-1 to TRBJ2-1; 7 bases align to TRBD1. CDR1 SQVTM and CDR2 ANQGSEA come from the germline V gene. CDR3 length: 12 amino acids. Losses at the gene ends were 7 bases for V and 8 bases for J; bases not matched to a gene: 8. CDR3 sequence: CSASNRGHEQFF. CDR3 nucleotide sequence: TGCAGCGCATCCAACAGGGGACATGAGCAGTTCTTC.

The V gene is TRBV9, the J gene TRBJ1-1; the D gene is possibly TRBD1 (6 bases). This CDR3 contains 15 residues. Trimming took off 1 base at V and 1 base at J, with 11 bases between the two ends. From germline, CDR1 is SGDLS and CDR2 YYNGEE. This CDR3 reads CASSVTQGPNTEAFF. For the CDR3, the DNA is TGTGCCAGCAGCGTAACTCAGGGGCCGAACACTGAAGCTTTCTTT.

This rearrangement joins TRBV7-6 to TRBJ1-1; maybe TRBD1 (5 bases). Per the germline V gene, CDR1 is SGHVS and CDR2 is FNYEAQ. The CDR3 totals 15 residues. V lost 1 base to trimming and J lost 5 bases, with 14 bases between them. The CDR3 DNA reads as TGTGCCAGCAGCTTAGTCGGAGGGGTTCCTACTGAAGCTTTCTTT. It encodes CASSLVGGVPTEAFF.

The CDR3 DNA sequence: TGCGCCAGCAGCTTAGGACAGGGTGGGGGTGAAAAACTGTTTTTT. Amino acids: CASSLGQGGGEKLFF. The rearrangement joins TRBV5-1 to TRBJ1-4, with 8 bases that match TRBD1. CDR3 length: 15 residues. V was clipped by 2 bases and J by 7 bases; unmatched bases: 7. CDR1 SGHRS and CDR2 YFSETQ come from the germline V gene.

CDR3 protein: CASSPSGSQPQHF. In DNA, the CDR3 is TGTGCCAGCAGCCCCAGTGGTAGTCAGCCCCAGCATTTT. The V call is TRBV7-9, the J call TRBJ1-5; D gene ambiguous. This CDR3 is 13 amino acids long. Germline V gene data show CDR1 as SEHNR and CDR2 as FQNEAQ (reference sequence). V lost 5 bases to trimming and J lost 6 bases, with 11 bases between them.

The chain is built from TRBV12-3 or TRBV12-4 and TRBJ1-2; D not resolved. V lost 6 bases to trimming and J lost 1 base, with 9 bases between them. This CDR3 comprises 13 residues. In DNA, the CDR3 is TGTGCCAGCAGCCCCGCCCTTAACTATGGCTACACCTTC. Protein product: CASSPALNYGYTF.

V gene TRBV7-9 combines with J gene TRBJ2-1; a possible D gene is TRBD2 (6 bases). Trimming took 10 bases from V and 7 from J, leaving 17 bases between them. This CDR3 is 13 amino acids long. Germline V CDR1 and CDR2: SEHNR, FQNEAQ (reference sequence). The CDR3 bases are TGTGCCAACGTTCGGGGGTACTGGAATGAGCAGTTCTTC. It codes for CANVRGYWNEQFF.

A note on this clone: Germline is not matched at one junction end, which may reflect a read error. This chain joins TRBV20-1 and TRBJ2-1; perhaps D is TRBD1 or TRBD2 (5 bases each). The CDR3 consists of 10 residues. Germline V lookup: CDR1 DFQATT, CDR2 SNEGSKA (reference sequence). The CDR3 DNA follows: TGCAGTGCCCGAATGGGGGAGCCGTTCTTC. It yields the protein CSARMGEPFF.

The table lists this clone with a count of one. V and J are TRBV19 and TRBJ1-1, with D possibly being TRBD1 (6 bases). The CDR3 spans 15 residues. Germline lookup yields CDR1 LNHDA and CDR2 SQIVND (reference sequence). Trimming shortened V by 6 bases and J by 6 bases, and 20 bases separated the two germline ends. The CDR3 DNA reads as TGTGCCAGTAGCCAAAATGGACGCGGGGGCGCTGAAGCTTTCTTT. It encodes CASSQNGRGGAEAFF.

This clone was counted once. V usage is TRBV13 and J usage is TRBJ1-1; the match to TRBD1 covers 7 bases. The CDR3 contains 14 residues. The germline CDR1 and CDR2 sequences are PRHDT and FYEKMQ (reference sequence). J was trimmed by 4 bases and V by 5 bases; bases with no gene match: 7. The CDR3 sequence: CASSNRGRATEAFF. CDR3 DNA sequence: TGTGCCAGCAGCAACAGGGGCAGGGCCACTGAAGCTTTCTTT.

The V and J genes are TRBV6-1 and TRBJ1-5, with D uncertain. V gave up 4 bases and J gave up 2 bases, with 15 bases separating them. The CDR3 has 16 residues. Germline loops: CDR1 MNHNS, CDR2 SASEGT. The CDR3: CASSVGWQEGNQPQHF. CDR3 bases: TGTGCCAGCAGTGTGGGATGGCAGGAAGGCAATCAGCCCCAGCATTTT.

V and J are TRBV5-1 and TRBJ2-2, with D perhaps TRBD1 (6 bases). Trimming removed 3 bases from V and 1 base from J, with 10 bases in between. The CDR3 spans 15 residues. The germline CDR1 and CDR2 sequences are SGHRS and YFSETQ. CDR3 nucleotide sequence: TGCGCCAGCAGCTCGGTGACAGGGAACACCGGGGAGCTGTTTTTT. Amino acid sequence: CASSSVTGNTGELFF.

CDR3 amino acids: CASSWGRAGKYNEQFF. In DNA, the CDR3 is TGTGCCAGCAGTTGGGGCCGGGCGGGCAAGTACAATGAGCAGTTCTTC. This sequence joins TRBV6-5 and TRBJ2-1; D tentatively reads TRBD1 or TRBD2 (5 bases each). Germline-derived CDR1 and CDR2 are MNHEY and SVGAGI. V dropped 4 bases and J dropped 4 bases, with 17 bases sitting between them. The CDR3 extends over 16 amino acids.

The chain combines TRBV9 with TRBJ1-1, with D perhaps matching TRBD1 (6 bases). The germline CDR1 and CDR2 sequences are SGDLS and YYNGEE. The ends were cut back, 2 bases at V and 10 bases at J, with 15 bases in the middle. The CDR3 consists of 13 residues. CDR3 nucleotides: TGTGCCAGCAGCGTCACGGGGGGCAGGCGAGCTTTCTTT. Translation: CASSVTGGRRAFF.

The V gene is TRBV3-1 (or the pseudogene TRBV3-2), the J gene TRBJ2-2, with 11 bases identical to TRBD2. The germline V gene has CDR1 LGHDT and CDR2 YNNKEL (reference sequence). V lost 2 bases and J lost 5; bases outside the gene matches: 4. CDR3 size: 16 residues. The CDR3 DNA is TGTGCCAGCAGCCAACCGCCTAGCGGGGGGACCGGGGAGCTGTTTTTT. It yields the protein CASSQPPSGGTGELFF.

In DNA form, the CDR3 reads TGTGCCAGCAGGTCCGAGGGCTATAGCAATCAGCCCCAGCATTTT. The encoded protein is CASRSEGYSNQPQHF. The V and J genes are TRBV2 and TRBJ1-5; D unresolved. The ends were cut back, 6 bases at V and 0 bases at J, with 12 bases in the middle. This CDR3 is built from 15 residues. The germline gives CDR1 SNHLY, CDR2 FYNNEI.

By its share, this clone is medium-sized (0.01 to 0.1%). J is TRBJ1-2 and V is TRBV7-9; 10 positions agree with TRBD1. Germline loops: CDR1 SEHNR, CDR2 FQNEAQ (reference sequence). The CDR3 length is 15 residues. Trimming at V came to 1 base and at J to 8 bases, leaving 7 bases not matched to a gene. CDR3 bases: TGTGCCAGCAGCTTAGAGGGGACAGGGGCACGGGGCTACACCTTC. It encodes CASSLEGTGARGYTF.

This chain joins TRBV12-3 or TRBV12-4 and TRBJ1-1, with D possibly TRBD1 on 5 matching bases. CDR3 size: 11 residues. Trimming pared 5 bases from V and 6 bases from J, leaving 7 bases between. CDR3 DNA sequence: TGTGCCAGCAGTACCAGGGCTGAAGCTTTCTTT. Translation: CASSTRAEAFF.